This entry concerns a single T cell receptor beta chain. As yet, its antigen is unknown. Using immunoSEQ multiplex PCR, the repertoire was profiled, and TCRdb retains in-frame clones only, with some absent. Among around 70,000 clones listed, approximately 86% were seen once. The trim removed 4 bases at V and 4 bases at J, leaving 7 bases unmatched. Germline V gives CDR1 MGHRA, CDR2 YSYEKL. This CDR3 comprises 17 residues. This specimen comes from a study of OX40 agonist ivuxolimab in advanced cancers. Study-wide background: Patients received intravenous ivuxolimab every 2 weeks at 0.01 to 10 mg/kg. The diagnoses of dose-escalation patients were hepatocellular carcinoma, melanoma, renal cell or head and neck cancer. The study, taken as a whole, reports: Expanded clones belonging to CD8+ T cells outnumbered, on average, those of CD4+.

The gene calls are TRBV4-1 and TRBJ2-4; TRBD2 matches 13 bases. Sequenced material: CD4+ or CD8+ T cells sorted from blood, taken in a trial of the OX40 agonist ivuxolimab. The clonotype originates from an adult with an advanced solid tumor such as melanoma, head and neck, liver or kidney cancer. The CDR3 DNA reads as TGCGCCAGCAGCCCCCAACTAGCGGGGGGGAAAAAAAACATTCAGTACTTC. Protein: CASSPQLAGGKKNIQYF.